Only a few counts were recorded for the clone carrying this TCR beta chain. What it binds is not known. Expressed TCRB transcripts were sequenced after all isolated RNA was converted to cDNA. Naive, central memory and regulatory T cell samples produced a mean of about 3.5 million reads. TCRdb keeps only in-frame clones here, not all; method: immunoSEQ multiplex PCR. The sample comprises about 360,000 clones, roughly 12% of which are singletons, and 0.015% to 0.02% rests with the top ten. Trimming took 2 bases from V and 0 from J, leaving 17 bases between them. The germline gives CDR1 KGHSH, CDR2 LQKENI. The CDR3 contains 18 residues. The data stem from a study of beta chain features in type 1 diabetes. Study outcomes and limitations: Sampled from patients, naive, central memory and Treg TCRB repertoires appeared more similar than those sampled from healthy donors.

The TCR comes from a man between 18 and 35 years old in good health. The chain links TRBV18 to TRBJ2-4; tentatively, D is TRBD1 (6 bases). The sequencing sample was made of naive CD4+ T cells from blood. The CDR3 region has the DNA TGTGCCAGCTCACCAACAATCGGGACACTCATAGCCAAAAACATTCAGTACTTC. Its protein is CASSPTIGTLIAKNIQYF.